The sequence of this T cell receptor beta chain was determined in a study of cytomegalovirus exposure and HLA in healthy donors. Trimming stripped 5 bases from V and 6 bases from J, with 16 bases between. This CDR3 has 14 residues. Germline CDR1 and CDR2: MNHEY and SMNVEV (reference sequence). The PCR had 60 Vbeta and 13 Jbeta primers. Profiled with immunoSEQ multiplex PCR; TCRdb holds only in-frame clones, not every one. The sample has some 140,000 clones; about four fifths are singletons. The sequencing sample was made of PBMCs. This TCR was recovered from a male donor in good health and CMV-seronegative. J is TRBJ2-5 and V is TRBV27; D might be TRBD2 (6 bases). CDR3 DNA: TGTGCCAGCAGTATGGGCCTTGGGGGGAAGACCCAGTACTTC. The encoded protein is CASSMGLGGKTQYF.